The 26 T cell receptor beta chains below all came from one sample that was sequenced in a study of blood T cells in healthy people across ages. Alongside a J-beta primer mix, a sample-barcoded 5' primer served in a second PCR lasting 7 to 11 cycles. TCRdb reanalysed the 5' RACE reads using MiXCR and keeps one entry per CDR3 protein. This table has around 1.7 million distinct CDR3 sequences, 25% to 30% appearing once. The specimen was blood. The receptors shown here come from a woman aged 30 to 39 in good health.

The chain joins TRBV7-9 to TRBJ2-1; perhaps D is TRBD1 or TRBD2 (5 bases each). CDR3 size: 14 residues. Per the germline V gene, CDR1 is SEHNR and CDR2 is FQNEAQ (reference sequence). V was cut by 5 bases and J by 5 bases, with 13 bases left in between. CDR3 nucleotide sequence: TGTGCCAGCAGCGCCTACGGGACCAACAATGAGCAGTTCTTC. It is translated as CASSAYGTNNEQFF.

The chain uses TRBV3-1 and TRBJ2-3; 9 bases fit TRBD2. The CDR3 contains 18 residues. CDR1 and CDR2 (germline): LGHDT, YNNKEL (reference sequence). After removal of 0 bases from V and 4 bases from J, the junction contained 11 bases not matched to a gene. CDR3: CASSQELGLADISDTQYF. In DNA, the CDR3 is TGTGCCAGCAGCCAAGAGTTGGGACTAGCAGATATTTCAGATACGCAGTATTTT.

The table lists this clonotype with a few counts. This chain joins TRBV10-3 and TRBJ1-1; D gene unclear. Germline V CDR1 and CDR2: ENHRY, SYGVKD. The CDR3 totals 13 residues. V lost 0 bases and J lost 3, with 5 bases in between. The CDR3 nucleotides read TGTGCCATCAGTGAGTCGGGTTACACTGAAGCTTTCTTT. This encodes CAISESGYTEAFF.

The genes are TRBV15 and TRBJ1-1; 10 bases align to TRBD1. J was trimmed by 2 bases and V by 3 bases; bases with no gene match: 6. The germline V gene encodes CDR1 LNHNV and CDR2 YYDKDF (reference sequence). The CDR3 spans 16 residues. The CDR3 loop reads CATSRYRTGGNTEAFF. In nucleotides, the CDR3 is TGTGCCACCAGCAGGTACCGGACAGGGGGAAACACTGAAGCTTTCTTT.

This chain uses TRBV20-1 with TRBJ1-5; possible D gene TRBD1, 5 bases. V lost 0 bases and J lost 4, with 10 bases in between. Germline CDR1 reads DFQATT; CDR2 reads SNEGSKA (reference sequence). This CDR3 has 14 amino acids. The CDR3 protein is CSAREGLVNQPQHF. The CDR3 DNA is TGCAGTGCTAGAGAGGGGCTGGTAAATCAGCCCCAGCATTTT.

The chain has TRBV18 and TRBJ2-6; D remains unclear. CDR3 length: 17 amino acids. Germline V CDR1 and CDR2: KGHSH, LQKENI. Trimming removed 3 bases at V and 4 bases at J, with 16 bases between. The CDR3 region has the DNA TGTGCCAGCTCACCTAATACTCCCAGCTCCGGGGCCAACGTCCTGACTTTC. Residues: CASSPNTPSSGANVLTF.

A note on this clonotype: A much larger clone is a single base away; this may be a read error. The CDR3 loop is CASSPQGNCEQYF. CDR3 coding DNA: TGCGCCAGCAGCCCTCAGGGTAACTGCGAGCAGTACTTC. The chain is built from TRBV5-1 and TRBJ2-7, with D perhaps TRBD1 (5 bases). The CDR3 sequence is 13 residues long. Germline V lookup: CDR1 SGHRS, CDR2 YFSETQ. Trimming removed 4 bases at V and 6 bases at J, with 14 bases between.

This clonotype was counted between two and nine times. Here the CDR3 reads CASSFKGTGELFF. CDR3 sequence (DNA): TGTGCCAGCAGTTTTAAAGGGACCGGGGAGCTGTTTTTT. The V call is TRBV12-3 or TRBV12-4, the J call TRBJ2-2, with D uncertain. CDR3 length: 13 amino acids. V was pared by 3 bases and J by 5 bases, with 7 bases between.

J is TRBJ1-2 and V is TRBV12-3 or TRBV12-4; D possibly corresponds to TRBD1 (5 bases). CDR3 length: 14 residues. Trimming removed 3 bases from V and 6 bases from J, with 14 bases in between. Written as DNA, the CDR3 is TGTGCCAGCAGTTTGTTCAGGGTACGTCATGGCTACACCTTC. It yields the protein CASSLFRVRHGYTF.

This chain links TRBV5-1 with TRBJ2-5; the D gene is possibly TRBD2 (6 bases). Per the germline V gene, CDR1 is SGHRS and CDR2 is YFSETQ. The V end was cut by 2 bases, the J end by 9 bases, with 17 bases between. The CDR3 sequence is 14 residues long. The CDR3 coding sequence is TGCGCCAGCAGCTTCGGGACTCCGATAGGGGCCCAGTACTTC. The encoded protein is CASSFGTPIGAQYF. The full variable domain, with the rest looked up from reference TRBV5-1 and TRBJ2-5, is KAGVTQTPRYLIKTRGQQVTLSCSPISGHRSVSWYQQTPGQGLQFLFEYFSETQRNKGNFPGRFSGRQFSNSRSEMNVSTLELGDSALYLCASSFGTPIGAQYFGPGTRLLVL.

In this sample, this clonotype turned up many times. This chain uses TRBV7-2 with TRBJ2-7; either TRBD1 or TRBD2 may fit D (5 bases each). The CDR3 loop spans 15 amino acids. The germline CDR1 and CDR2 sequences are SGHTA and FQGNSA. V dropped 4 bases and J dropped 1 base, with 14 bases sitting between them. CDR3 sequence: CASSSKRGSSYEQYF. The CDR3 coding sequence is TGTGCCAGCAGCTCGAAGAGGGGATCTTCCTACGAGCAGTACTTC.

The J gene is TRBJ2-1, the V gene TRBV20-1; D is uncertain. CDR1 is DFQATT and CDR2 is SNEGSKA in the germline V gene (reference sequence). There are 17 residues in the CDR3. V dropped 0 bases and J dropped 0 bases, with 15 bases sitting between them. The CDR3 DNA follows: TGCAGTGCTAGAGATGCTGGCGCGAGGAGCTCCTACAATGAGCAGTTCTTC. This gives the protein CSARDAGARSSYNEQFF.

Worth noting for this clonotype: At one end, the junction sequence differs from germline, possibly due to a read error. This rearrangement joins TRBV20-1 to TRBJ2-7; the D gene is possibly TRBD2 (5 bases). CDR3 length: 13 amino acids. Per germline, CDR1 DFQATT and CDR2 SNEGSKA (reference sequence). The CDR3 region is CSARGADSYEQDF. CDR3 sequence (DNA): TGCAGTGCTAGAGGGGCGGACTCCTACGAGCAGGACTTC.

The V call is TRBV5-1, the J call TRBJ2-4; 8 bases match TRBD2. The J segment lost 13 bases and the V segment lost 5 bases, leaving 32 bases of the junction unmatched. The CDR3 sequence is 20 residues long. Germline lookup yields CDR1 SGHRS and CDR2 YFSETQ. CDR3 bases: TGCGCCAGCAGTTTATTCGGACTAGCTGATAGCGTATGGGCCTACAATGAGCAGTACTTC. It specifies CASSLFGLADSVWAYNEQYF.

This clonotype has a handful of counts. The chain employs TRBV28 and TRBJ2-1, with 12 positions matching TRBD2. J gave up 9 bases and V 3 bases, and 12 bases lay outside the gene matches. The CDR3 totals 17 residues. CDR1 and CDR2 (germline): MDHEN, SYDVKM. DNA for the CDR3: TGTGCCAGCAGTTTTCCCCCTAGCGGGGGGGCCTTGGGTGAGCAGTTCTTC. This sequence encodes CASSFPPSGGALGEQFF.

In this sample, this clonotype turned up a few times. The rearrangement uses TRBV27 and TRBJ2-5; TRBD1 agrees at 8 bases. V trimming: 8 bases; J trimming: 1 base; junction bases outside the gene matches: 6. In germline, CDR1 is MNHEY, CDR2 SMNVEV (reference sequence). The CDR3 is 14 residues long. The DNA of the CDR3 is TGTGCCAGCCGGCGGGGACAGGTCCAAGAGACCCAGTACTTC. Translated: CASRRGQVQETQYF.

This clonotype was picked up a small number of times. V is TRBV12-3 or TRBV12-4 and J is TRBJ1-6; TRBD1 agrees at 8 bases. The CDR3 consists of 15 residues. With 7 bases clipped from V and 6 bases from J, the junction kept 8 bases outside the gene matches. The CDR3 DNA reads TGTGCCAGCAAACATCGGACAGGGTTTAATTCACCCCTCCACTTT. It is translated as CASKHRTGFNSPLHF.

On this clonotype: Only one base separates this from a far larger clonotype, so it likely reflects a read error. The CDR3 does not end in the conserved phenylalanine or tryptophan, so this is likely a read error. This chain links TRBV12-3 or TRBV12-4 with TRBJ2-5, with D tentatively TRBD1 (6 bases). This CDR3 comprises 12 residues. The ends were cut back, 4 bases at V and 3 bases at J, with 6 bases in the middle. The CDR3 spells CASSYREETQYY. In DNA, the CDR3 is TGTGCCAGCAGTTACAGGGAAGAGACCCAGTACTAC.

The J gene is TRBJ1-1, the V gene TRBV9; perhaps TRBD1 as D (5 bases). Germline V CDR1 and CDR2: SGDLS, YYNGEE. V was shortened by 0 bases and J by 4 bases, with 13 bases between the two germline ends. This CDR3 spans 15 amino acids. The CDR3 region is CASSVEGRDSTEAFF. CDR3 DNA: TGTGCCAGCAGCGTAGAAGGCAGGGATTCCACTGAAGCTTTCTTT.

This clonotype was seen only a few times. The chain is built from TRBV24-1 and TRBJ2-6; possible D gene TRBD1, 6 bases. Looked up from germline, CDR1 is KGHDR and CDR2 is SFDVKD. This CDR3 contains 16 residues. Trimming shortened V by 4 bases and J by 4 bases, and 13 bases separated the two germline ends. In DNA form, the CDR3 reads TGTGCCACCAGTGAGTTGACAGGTTCCGGGGCCAACGTCCTGACTTTC. This encodes CATSELTGSGANVLTF.

This clonotype turned up a few times. The chain is built from TRBV28 and TRBJ2-5; D may correspond to TRBD1 or TRBD2 (5 bases each). CDR3 length equals 14 residues. Trimming left V 4 bases short and J 6 bases short, with 15 bases between. CDR1 and CDR2 (germline): MDHEN, SYDVKM. The CDR3 spells CASSSREREKTQYF. In DNA, the CDR3 is TGTGCCAGCAGTTCCAGGGAAAGGGAGAAGACCCAGTACTTC.

V is TRBV27 and J is TRBJ2-3; D perhaps matches TRBD2 (5 bases). The CDR3 covers 15 residues. The V and J ends lost 5 bases and 0 bases respectively, with 12 bases between them. Germline CDR1 MNHEY, CDR2 SMNVEV (reference sequence). CDR3 sequence: CASSIRTLSTDTQYF. In nucleotides, the CDR3 is TGTGCCAGCAGTATCCGGACTCTTAGCACAGATACGCAGTATTTT.

The V call is TRBV11-2, the J call TRBJ2-4, with D possibly called TRBD1 or TRBD2 (6 bases each). The V gene's germline CDR1 is SGHAT and CDR2 FQNNGV. V was clipped by 8 bases and J by 8 bases, with 22 bases between them. This CDR3 comprises 15 residues. The DNA for the CDR3 is TGTGCCAGCGGCCCAGAGGGGGGCAGGGGATACATTCAGTACTTC. Its translation: CASGPEGGRGYIQYF.

V is TRBV4-2 and J is TRBJ2-3; D is perhaps TRBD2 (6 bases). Trimming removed 4 bases from V and 2 bases from J, with 10 bases in between. The CDR3 consists of 14 residues. Germline V gives CDR1 LGHNA, CDR2 YNFKEQ. The CDR3: CASSRGKDTDTQYF. DNA of the CDR3: TGTGCCAGCAGCCGCGGGAAAGACACAGATACGCAGTATTTT.

The table lists this clonotype with many counts. V gene TRBV10-3 combines with J gene TRBJ2-7, with TRBD1 matching 7 bases. The CDR3 totals 13 residues. With V trimmed by 6 bases and J by 2 bases, 4 bases remained unmatched. CDR1 is ENHRY, CDR2 SYGVKD, per germline. The CDR3 region is CAISQGTAYEQYF. The CDR3 nucleotides are TGTGCCATCAGCCAAGGGACAGCCTACGAGCAGTACTTC.

This clonotype was observed a handful of times. This chain links TRBV7-9 with TRBJ2-5; tentatively, D is TRBD1 (6 bases). V was clipped by 3 bases and J by 4 bases, with 12 bases between them. This CDR3 is 14 amino acids long. Germline assignment: CDR1 SEHNR and CDR2 FQNEAQ (reference sequence). In nucleotides, the CDR3 is TGTGCCAGCAGCTTCCAGACAGGAGCAGAGACCCAGTACTTC. As protein: CASSFQTGAETQYF.